Following are 22 T cell receptor beta chains from one sample sequenced in a study of preoperative IRX-2 immunotherapy in early breast cancer. Treatment given: preoperative locoregional IRX-2 cytokine immunotherapy. Profiling relied on immunoSEQ multiplex PCR, and the TCRdb table lists in-frame clones only, not all of them. The sample lists 2,500 to 3,500 clones; approximately 80% were seen once. The sample here was tumor tissue, taken after IRX-2 immunotherapy. Receptors were obtained from a human donor with breast cancer.

The genes are TRBV5-1 and TRBJ2-2; no clear D gene. V lost 4 bases, J lost 0 bases, and 10 bases lay in between. The germline gives CDR1 SGHRS, CDR2 YFSETQ. The CDR3 runs to 15 residues. The CDR3 reads CASSPDGSNTGELFF. CDR3 nucleotide sequence: TGCGCCAGCAGCCCGGACGGGTCGAACACCGGGGAGCTGTTTTTT.

The genes are TRBV11-3 and TRBJ1-1; D is possibly TRBD1 (5 bases). From germline, CDR1 is SGHNT and CDR2 YENEEA. V dropped 3 bases and J dropped 2 bases, with 10 bases sitting between them. The CDR3 totals 14 residues. CDR3 bases: TGTGCCAGCAGCTTCCTGGGGGGAAACACTGAAGCTTTCTTT. Amino acids: CASSFLGGNTEAFF.

The chain uses TRBV7-6 and TRBJ2-1; D might be TRBD2 (6 bases). The length of the CDR3 is 18 residues. From germline, CDR1 is SGHVS and CDR2 FNYEAQ. The germline V and J ends were trimmed by 3 bases and 0 bases, with 18 bases remaining between them. CDR3 sequence reads: CASSLNHGTFSSYNEQFF. CDR3 DNA sequence: TGTGCCAGCAGCTTGAACCACGGGACTTTTAGCTCCTACAATGAGCAGTTCTTC.

The V call is TRBV18, the J call TRBJ1-5; D ambiguous. CDR1 and CDR2 from the germline V gene are KGHSH and LQKENI. Trimming left V 2 bases short and J 4 bases short, with 12 bases between. There are 15 residues in the CDR3. This CDR3 is CASSPSFTENQPQHF. In DNA form, the CDR3 reads TGTGCCAGCTCACCAAGTTTCACAGAGAATCAGCCCCAGCATTTT.

The rearrangement joins TRBV6-8 to TRBJ1-5, with D possibly matching TRBD1 (5 bases). With 0 bases removed from V and 0 bases from J, the gap between germline ends came to 15 bases. There are 18 residues in the CDR3. Germline V gene data show CDR1 as MNHGY and CDR2 as SAAAGT. The CDR3 sequence is CASSYSSRGFHSNQPQHF. In DNA, the CDR3 is TGTGCCAGCAGTTACTCGAGTAGGGGTTTCCATAGCAATCAGCCCCAGCATTTT.

V gene TRBV29-1 combines with J gene TRBJ1-2; TRBD1 matches at 8 bases. Germline V gene data show CDR1 as SQVTM and CDR2 as ANQGSEA. V was clipped by 6 bases and J by 7 bases; unmatched bases: 13. There are 14 residues in the CDR3. CDR3 residues: CSVAATGEGAGYTF. As DNA, the CDR3 is TGCAGCGTCGCCGCGACAGGGGAAGGAGCTGGCTACACCTTC.

In its sample, this clone was seen once. Mismatch with germline at one junction end may stem from a read error. The chain has TRBV6-8 and TRBJ1-2; D unclear. The CDR3 is 14 residues long. Germline lookup yields CDR1 MNHGY and CDR2 SAAAGT. CDR3 residues: CAISVEELRYGYTF. CDR3 nucleotides: TGTGCCATCAGTGTGGAAGAGCTCCGGTATGGCTACACCTTC.

The rearrangement links TRBV28 to TRBJ1-5, with TRBD1 matching 7 bases. CDR3 length equals 14 residues. Unmatched junction bases numbered 2, after V lost 4 bases and J lost 2 bases. Germline V gene lookup returns CDR1 MDHEN and CDR2 SYDVKM. The chain's CDR3 is CASSSTGGNQPQHF. CDR3 in DNA: TGTGCCAGCAGTTCTACAGGGGGCAATCAGCCCCAGCATTTT.

The J gene is TRBJ2-6, the V gene TRBV18, with D uncertain. Trimming took off 3 bases at V and 0 bases at J, with 3 bases between the two ends. The germline CDR1 and CDR2 sequences are KGHSH and LQKENI. The CDR3 contains 14 residues. In nucleotides, the CDR3 is TGTGCCAGCTCACCGAGCTCTGGGGCCAACGTCCTGACTTTC. It is translated as CASSPSSGANVLTF. Based on the CDR3 plus reference TRBV18 and TRBJ2-6, the full variable domain is NAGVMQNPRHLVRRRGQEARLRCSPMKGHSHVYWYRQLPEEGLKFMVYLQKENIIDESGMPKERFSAEFPKEGPSILRIQQVVRGDSAAYFCASSPSSGANVLTFGAGSRLTVL.

V is TRBV6-8 and J is TRBJ2-6, with D perhaps matching TRBD1 (6 bases). CDR3 length: 17 residues. Germline V gives CDR1 MNHGY, CDR2 SAAAGT. The V gene lost 0 bases and the J gene lost 1 base, with 10 bases spanning the gap. The DNA of the CDR3 is TGTGCCAGCAGTTACTCCAAAGGGGGATCTGGGGCCAACGTCCTGACTTTC. This translates into CASSYSKGGSGANVLTF.

This clone was seen more than once but under ten times. V is TRBV6-8 and J is TRBJ1-4; the D is unclear. The CDR3 is 14 amino acids. V lost 11 bases and J 0 bases, leaving 13 bases between the germline ends. In germline, CDR1 is MNHGY, CDR2 SAAAGT. The CDR3 here is CAASLDATNEKLFF. CDR3 nucleotide sequence: TGTGCCGCAAGCTTGGATGCAACTAATGAAAAACTGTTTTTT.

J is TRBJ1-2 and V is TRBV6-8; 7 nucleotides align to TRBD1. CDR1 MNHGY and CDR2 SAAAGT come from the germline V gene. The CDR3 totals 16 residues. The V gene end was trimmed by 5 bases and the J gene end by 0 bases; junction bases not matched to a gene: 9. This CDR3 is CASSEGARGSNYGYTF. CDR3 DNA: TGTGCCAGCAGTGAGGGGGCGAGGGGGTCTAACTATGGCTACACCTTC.

The gene calls are TRBV28 and TRBJ2-3; D ambiguous. Germline lookup yields CDR1 MDHEN and CDR2 SYDVKM. This CDR3 contains 15 residues. V lost 7 bases and J 1 base, leaving 15 bases between the germline ends. The CDR3 DNA is TGTGCCAGCACCACGGTGGGTTTGCGCACAGATACGCAGTATTTT. It yields the protein CASTTVGLRTDTQYF.

The J gene is TRBJ2-5, the V gene TRBV28; 11 positions agree with TRBD2. The V and J ends lost 6 bases and 1 base, in that order; junction bases with no gene match: 4. From germline, CDR1 is MDHEN and CDR2 SYDVKM. CDR3 size: 15 residues. CDR3 residues: CASRELAGAQETQYF. The CDR3, as DNA: TGTGCCAGCAGGGAACTAGCGGGGGCCCAAGAGACCCAGTACTTC.

V and J are TRBV11-3 and TRBJ2-2; the match to TRBD2 covers 9 bases. With V trimmed by 5 bases and J by 7 bases, 17 bases remained unmatched. The CDR3 extends over 18 amino acids. In germline, CDR1 is SGHNT, CDR2 YENEEA. DNA for the CDR3: TGTGCCAGCAGCCAGACTTCCCCTGCGGGGGGGCTTAGCGGGGAGCTGTTTTTT. Translating gives CASSQTSPAGGLSGELFF.

The V and J genes are TRBV11-3 and TRBJ1-3; D is perhaps TRBD1 (5 bases). Germline assignment: CDR1 SGHNT and CDR2 YENEEA. With 6 bases removed from V and 5 bases from J, the gap between germline ends came to 29 bases. The CDR3 sequence is 19 residues long. In DNA, the CDR3 is TGTGCCAGCAGGACCACCTACATCGCGGAGGGGACTGGCAGAAACACCATATATTTT. This gives the protein CASRTTYIAEGTGRNTIYF.

The V call is TRBV18, the J call TRBJ2-3; D is unclear. This CDR3 has 14 amino acids. Deletions cut 3 bases from V and 4 bases from J, with 11 bases between. Germline assignment: CDR1 KGHSH and CDR2 LQKENI. The CDR3 loop is CASSPAAISDTQYF. The CDR3 DNA reads TGTGCCAGCTCACCGGCGGCGATCTCAGATACGCAGTATTTT.

This clone is large (0.1 to 1%). The V gene is TRBV11-3, the J gene TRBJ1-5; perhaps TRBD1 as D (6 bases). From germline, CDR1 is SGHNT and CDR2 YENEEA. CDR3 size: 14 residues. The germline V and J ends were trimmed by 2 bases and 2 bases, with 7 bases remaining between them. The CDR3 is CASSLYRGNQPQHF. The CDR3 DNA reads TGTGCCAGCAGCTTATACAGGGGCAATCAGCCCCAGCATTTT.

The chain links TRBV11-3 to TRBJ2-2; D is perhaps TRBD1 (5 bases). This CDR3 comprises 16 residues. Germline loops: CDR1 SGHNT, CDR2 YENEEA. V shed 1 base and J shed 0 bases, with 9 bases lying between them. CDR3 sequence (DNA): TGTGCCAGCAGCTTAGTGGGGCGCACGAACACCGGGGAGCTGTTTTTT. It is translated as CASSLVGRTNTGELFF.

This chain joins TRBV6-8 and TRBJ1-5; D may be TRBD1 (5 bases). CDR1 is MNHGY and CDR2 is SAAAGT in the germline V gene. The CDR3 has 15 residues. The ends were cut back, 5 bases at V and 5 bases at J, with 16 bases in the middle. CDR3 protein: CASSRASGPYQPQHF. The DNA for the CDR3 is TGTGCCAGCAGTCGGGCTTCGGGGCCATATCAGCCCCAGCATTTT.

The V gene is TRBV25-1, the J gene TRBJ1-2, with 7 bases identical to TRBD1. Germline V gene data show CDR1 as MGHDK and CDR2 as SYGVNS. This CDR3 has 15 residues. V lost 5 bases to trimming and J lost 0 bases; unmatched junction nucleotides: 6. The CDR3 DNA is TGTGCCAGCAGTCCATTGCAGGGGGCTAACTATGGCTACACCTTC. Translating it yields CASSPLQGANYGYTF.

About this clone itself: One end of the junction is discordant with germline, which a read error may explain. This sequence joins TRBV30 and TRBJ1-5; D is unclear. The CDR3 consists of 15 residues. Germline V gives CDR1 GTSNPN, CDR2 SVGIG (reference sequence). The CDR3 coding sequence is TGTGCCTGGAGTGTCTCCGGGGTTAGCAATCAGTCCCAGCATTTT. Protein: CAWSVSGVSNQSQHF.